Presented here are 30 T cell receptor beta chains from one specimen sequenced in a study of blood T cell repertoires in COVID-19. Profiled with immunoSEQ multiplex PCR; TCRdb holds only in-frame clones, not every one. The sample holds about 99,000 clones, more than 85% seen once. The sample taken for sequencing was peripheral blood. Receptors originate from a human donor in a cohort sampled during active COVID-19.

This clone has just one count. The chain combines TRBV5-1 with TRBJ2-5; the match to TRBD2 covers 7 bases. This CDR3 contains 14 residues. The junction had 7 bases not matched to a gene; V was cut back by 3 bases and J by 5 bases. Germline CDR1 and CDR2: SGHRS and YFSETQ. CDR3 DNA: TGCGCCAGCAGCTCAGGGACCGGGGGGGAGACCCAGTACTTC. It is translated as CASSSGTGGETQYF.

This clone was seen just once. The rearrangement links TRBV5-6 to TRBJ2-3; 14 bases line up with TRBD2. V dropped 5 bases and J dropped 4; count of bases not matched to a gene: 9. The CDR3 covers 17 residues. Germline values: CDR1 SGHDT, CDR2 YYEEEE. CDR3 coding DNA: TGTGCCAGCAGGCCGGGACTAGCGGGAGACAAGTCAGATACGCAGTATTTT. Amino acid sequence: CASRPGLAGDKSDTQYF.

The chain combines TRBV7-2 with TRBJ2-5, with 7 bases matching TRBD2. The CDR3 length is 17 residues. The V segment lost 3 bases and the J segment 2 bases; nucleotides outside the gene matches: 12. Germline V gene lookup returns CDR1 SGHTA and CDR2 FQGNSA. The CDR3 DNA follows: TGTGCCAGCAGCTTCCCTAAGTGGGGGGGGAATCAAGAGACCCAGTACTTC. Amino acid sequence: CASSFPKWGGNQETQYF.

V gene TRBV6-2 or TRBV6-3 combines with J gene TRBJ2-7, with 7 nucleotides matching TRBD1. This CDR3 has 14 amino acids. The V segment lost 4 bases and the J segment 2 bases; nucleotides outside the gene matches: 5. The germline V gene encodes CDR1 MNHEY and CDR2 SVGEGT. The CDR3 is CASSSPGTAYEQYF. The CDR3 DNA reads TGTGCCAGCAGTTCCCCCGGGACAGCCTACGAGCAGTACTTC.

The V call is TRBV7-2, the J call TRBJ2-2, with TRBD2 as a possible D gene (5 bases). Germline loops: CDR1 SGHTA, CDR2 FQGNSA. The CDR3 is 15 amino acids. The V gene lost 0 bases and the J gene lost 0 bases, with 5 bases spanning the gap. Here the CDR3 reads CASSLALANTGELFF. The CDR3 nucleotides are TGTGCCAGCAGCTTAGCACTAGCGAACACCGGGGAGCTGTTTTTT.

This clone came up once. The chain recombines TRBV12-5 with TRBJ1-1; 7 nucleotides agree with TRBD1. With 3 bases clipped from V and 5 bases from J, the junction kept 3 bases outside the gene matches. Germline CDR1 is LGHNT and CDR2 is FRNRAP. The CDR3 spans 13 residues. The CDR3 coding sequence is TGTGCTAGTGGTTTAATGACAGGGACTGAAGCTTTCTTT. Residues: CASGLMTGTEAFF.

The chain recombines TRBV7-9 with TRBJ2-7; D not certain. CDR1 and CDR2 (germline): SEHNR, FQNEAQ (reference sequence). The CDR3 consists of 14 residues. The V end was cut by 4 bases, the J end by 4 bases, with 14 bases between. The CDR3 is CASSWAPSPYEQYF. CDR3 in DNA: TGTGCCAGCAGCTGGGCCCCCAGCCCGTACGAGCAGTACTTC.

V gene TRBV18 combines with J gene TRBJ2-7, with 8 bases that match TRBD1. In germline, CDR1 is KGHSH, CDR2 LQKENI. Losses at the gene ends were 0 bases for V and 4 bases for J; bases not matched to a gene: 2. The CDR3 totals 14 residues. The CDR3 sequence is CASSPPDREYEQYF. In nucleotides, the CDR3 is TGTGCCAGCTCACCACCGGACAGGGAGTACGAGCAGTACTTC.

The chain recombines TRBV5-6 with TRBJ2-1; 7 positions agree with TRBD1. With 2 bases clipped from V and 2 bases from J, the junction kept 1 base outside the gene matches. Germline CDR1 SGHDT, CDR2 YYEEEE. This CDR3 is built from 14 residues. CDR3 coding DNA: TGTGCCAGCAGCTTTGGGACAGCCTACAATGAGCAGTTCTTC. It codes for CASSFGTAYNEQFF.

This chain uses TRBV19 with TRBJ1-1; 8 nucleotides line up with TRBD1. With V trimmed by 7 bases and J by 2 bases, 6 bases remained unmatched. Germline V gene data show CDR1 as LNHDA and CDR2 as SQIVND (reference sequence). The CDR3 is 14 amino acids. CDR3 DNA sequence: TGTGCCAGTACCCCACAGGGGGTTAACACTGAAGCTTTCTTT. Its protein is CASTPQGVNTEAFF.

As DNA, the CDR3 is TGCGCCAGCAGGGAAGCATGGGGGCCTGCAGATACGCAGTATTTT. Translating gives CASREAWGPADTQYF. The chain combines TRBV4-3 with TRBJ2-3, with a possible D match to TRBD1 (6 bases). Germline assignment: CDR1 LGHNA and CDR2 YSLEER. The CDR3 runs to 15 residues. V shed 6 bases and J shed 4 bases, with 17 bases lying between them.

The chain couples TRBV19 to TRBJ1-6, with a weak D call TRBD1 (6 bases). This CDR3 spans 16 amino acids. The V end was cut by 6 bases, the J end by 6 bases, with 18 bases between. The germline CDR1 and CDR2 sequences are LNHDA and SQIVND (reference sequence). CDR3 loop: CASRVTGYSGNSPLHF. CDR3 nucleotides: TGTGCCAGTAGAGTGACAGGTTATTCTGGTAATTCACCCCTCCACTTT.

In nucleotides, the CDR3 is TGCGCCAGCAGCTTAGCCCTGAAAAACATTCAGTACTTC. Protein: CASSLALKNIQYF. This chain connects TRBV5-1 to TRBJ2-4; D gene uncertain. V lost 2 bases and J 4 bases, leaving 7 bases between the germline ends. CDR3 size: 13 residues. Germline assignment: CDR1 SGHRS and CDR2 YFSETQ.

This sequence joins TRBV6-1 and TRBJ1-2, with 10 bases identical to TRBD1. The germline V gene has CDR1 MNHNS and CDR2 SASEGT. The CDR3 length is 17 residues. V was clipped by 2 bases and J by 4 bases; unmatched bases: 10. The CDR3 DNA follows: TGTGCCAGCAGTGAATGGGGACAGGGGAAAGGAGGCTATGGCTACACCTTC. Its protein product is CASSEWGQGKGGYGYTF.

The J gene is TRBJ2-6, the V gene TRBV10-3, with a possible D match to TRBD1 (6 bases). Looked up from germline, CDR1 is ENHRY and CDR2 is SYGVKD. The CDR3 covers 19 residues. The V end was cut by 4 bases, the J end by 0 bases, with 19 bases between. The CDR3 DNA reads TGTGCCATCAGTGCTCCCCGGGACACGACATTCTCTGGGGCCAACGTCCTGACTTTC. Its protein is CAISAPRDTTFSGANVLTF.

The rearrangement uses TRBV5-6 and TRBJ2-2; 10 bases match TRBD1. Germline-derived CDR1 and CDR2 are SGHDT and YYEEEE. The J segment lost 6 bases and the V segment lost 6 bases, leaving 11 bases of the junction unmatched. This CDR3 is 16 amino acids long. The CDR3 coding sequence is TGTGCCAGCACCGGGACAGGGGCCTTTTTGGCCGGGGAGCTGTTTTTT. Its protein product is CASTGTGAFLAGELFF.

The chain has TRBV28 and TRBJ1-4, with a possible D match to TRBD1 (5 bases). This CDR3 comprises 14 residues. Trimming pared 5 bases from V and 11 bases from J, leaving 18 bases between. Germline assignment: CDR1 MDHEN and CDR2 SYDVKM. CDR3 sequence (DNA): TGTGCCAGCAGTCCTCAAATGGGGGGTAAGAAACTGTTTTTT. This codes for CASSPQMGGKKLFF.

This sequence joins TRBV19 and TRBJ2-5; a weak D match, TRBD2 (6 bases). This CDR3 spans 13 amino acids. The germline CDR1 and CDR2 sequences are LNHDA and SQIVND (reference sequence). V was trimmed by 8 bases and J by 7 bases, leaving 17 bases between them. The CDR3 DNA reads TGTGCCAGTGGTAATGGGGGGACCGGGACCCAGTACTTC. It specifies CASGNGGTGTQYF.

The CDR3 region is CASSSVGLAGGPWSNEQFF. The CDR3 DNA reads as TGTGCCAGCAGCTCGGTAGGACTAGCGGGAGGGCCCTGGAGCAATGAGCAGTTCTTC. The chain links TRBV7-9 to TRBJ2-1; 15 nucleotides align to TRBD2. The CDR3 has 19 residues. The germline CDR1 and CDR2 sequences are SEHNR and FQNEAQ (reference sequence). J lost 6 bases, V lost 4 bases, and 13 bases had no gene match.

The CDR3 loop reads CASSQGPTGMFEKLFF. DNA of the CDR3: TGCGCCAGCAGCCAGGGCCCGACAGGGATGTTCGAAAAACTGTTTTTT. This chain uses TRBV4-1 with TRBJ1-4; 7 nucleotides align to TRBD1. The CDR3 totals 16 residues. The ends lost 3 bases at V and 8 bases at J; junction bases unmatched: 12. The germline gives CDR1 MGHRA, CDR2 YSYEKL.

This chain links TRBV4-1 with TRBJ2-3, with D tentatively TRBD2 (6 bases). This CDR3 contains 20 residues. V was clipped by 3 bases and J by 4 bases, with 29 bases between them. The germline V gene has CDR1 MGHRA and CDR2 YSYEKL. The CDR3 coding sequence is TGCGCCAGCAGCCAGGGGGGATGGCCCGAGGGGATTCCGGTTTCAGATACGCAGTATTTT. Residues: CASSQGGWPEGIPVSDTQYF.

The V call is TRBV5-6, the J call TRBJ1-1; 7 nucleotides align to TRBD1. This CDR3 has 14 residues. J lost 1 base, V lost 4 bases, and 4 bases had no gene match. The germline CDR1 and CDR2 sequences are SGHDT and YYEEEE. Written as DNA, the CDR3 is TGTGCCAGCAGCCTAGGGGGCGGGAACACTGAAGCTTTCTTT. Translating gives CASSLGGGNTEAFF.

The chain employs TRBV6-5 and TRBJ1-1; D gene unclear. Per germline, CDR1 MNHEY and CDR2 SVGAGI. The CDR3 spans 15 residues. Trimming removed 4 bases at V and 0 bases at J, with 12 bases between. CDR3 sequence: CASSFSTNMNTEAFF. The CDR3 region has the DNA TGTGCCAGCAGTTTTTCAACAAACATGAACACTGAAGCTTTCTTT.

As concerns this clone: The junction departs from germline at one end; a sequencing error may be responsible. The V call is TRBV7-9, the J call TRBJ2-1; D is undetermined. The CDR3 consists of 13 residues. Per germline, CDR1 SEHNR and CDR2 FQNEAQ (reference sequence). The CDR3 nucleotides read TGTGCCAGCAGCTTACAGCACTACTATGAGCAGTTCTTC. Encoded protein: CASSLQHYYEQFF.

The chain combines TRBV5-1 with TRBJ2-2; D perhaps matches TRBD2 (6 bases). The length of the CDR3 is 17 residues. Germline V gene data show CDR1 as SGHRS and CDR2 as YFSETQ. The V end was cut by 0 bases, the J end by 2 bases, with 14 bases between. DNA for the CDR3: TGCGCCAGCAGCTTGGCCGGGCTAGCGAGCAACACCGGGGAGCTGTTTTTT. Protein sequence: CASSLAGLASNTGELFF.

The chain couples TRBV6-2 or TRBV6-3 to TRBJ2-7; maybe TRBD2 (5 bases). This CDR3 region has 14 residues. From germline, CDR1 is MNHEY and CDR2 SVGEGT. V was shortened by 1 base and J by 5 bases, with 12 bases between the two germline ends. CDR3 residues: CASSYFEGLHEQYF. CDR3 DNA sequence: TGTGCCAGCAGTTACTTTGAGGGCCTCCACGAGCAGTACTTC.

This chain joins TRBV4-2 and TRBJ2-5; D unclear. The CDR3 runs 13 residues. V was trimmed by 1 base and J by 4 bases, leaving 7 bases between them. Germline V gene lookup returns CDR1 LGHNA and CDR2 YNFKEQ. The DNA of the CDR3 is TGTGCCAGCAGCCAAGCCGGCGGAGAGACCCAGTACTTC. It is translated as CASSQAGGETQYF.

The chain combines TRBV7-2 with TRBJ1-1; D gene uncertain. The CDR3 length is 15 residues. Germline lookup yields CDR1 SGHTA and CDR2 FQGNSA. With 3 bases removed from V and 6 bases from J, the gap between germline ends came to 17 bases. The CDR3 loop reads CASSFTRPGSAEAFF. In nucleotides, the CDR3 is TGTGCCAGCAGCTTCACTAGGCCGGGGTCGGCTGAAGCTTTCTTT.

The chain recombines TRBV7-9 with TRBJ2-7, with 8 bases identical to TRBD1. The CDR3 covers 14 residues. V shed 5 bases and J 0 bases; nucleotides not matched to a gene: 3. Germline V gene data show CDR1 as SEHNR and CDR2 as FQNEAQ (reference sequence). In nucleotides, the CDR3 is TGTGCCAGCAGCAAGACAGGGGACTCCTACGAGCAGTACTTC. It codes for CASSKTGDSYEQYF.

J is TRBJ2-7 and V is TRBV29-1; TRBD2 aligns across 12 bases. Germline lookup yields CDR1 SQVTM and CDR2 ANQGSEA. The CDR3 runs to 13 residues. Unmatched junction bases numbered 4, after V lost 5 bases and J lost 5 bases. The DNA of the CDR3 is TGCAGCGTTTCGGGACTAGCGGGTAACGAGCAGTACTTC. It codes for CSVSGLAGNEQYF.